This T cell receptor (beta chain) was identified during a study of blood T cell repertoires in COVID-19. About the study: Spain, Italy and the United States supplied samples that represented acute and convalescent COVID-19.

The CDR3 sequence is 15 residues long. The V gene end was trimmed by 6 bases and the J gene end by 9 bases; junction bases not matched to a gene: 13. Germline lookup yields CDR1 MNHEY and CDR2 SMNVEV (reference sequence). The authors' processing: Estimated nucleated cell counts came from reference gene primer amplification. The table came from immunoSEQ multiplex PCR; TCRdb's copy has only in-frame clones and leaves some out. V and J calls and clone size are as listed in that table; D and trimming were resolved from the DNA. The data show more than 95,000 clones, with 90% seen just once and 1.5% to 2% held by the top ten.

The specimen was peripheral blood. The J gene is TRBJ2-1, the V gene TRBV27; 8 bases agree with TRBD2. The clonotype was recovered from a man in his 60s with acute or convalescent COVID-19. The CDR3 DNA reads as TGTGCCAGCAGAGTCTCCGGGACTAGTCTCATTGAGCAGTTCTTC. Its translation is CASRVSGTSLIEQFF.